One and the same sample provided the 18 T cell receptor beta chains below, sequenced in a study of lymphopenia after photon versus proton radiotherapy. Clones were sequenced by immunoSEQ multiplex PCR, and TCRdb holds only the in-frame ones, with some missing. The table has about 45,000 clones, roughly 87% seen once; the top ten hold about 2%. The specimen was peripheral blood, collected from a patient treated with photon-based radiotherapy. The receptors stem from a man aged 35 to 55 with gastric cancer.

The chain couples TRBV6-5 to TRBJ2-7; 8 positions agree with TRBD1. The CDR3 is 15 residues long. V lost 5 bases and J lost 5; bases outside the gene matches: 11. Germline CDR1 reads MNHEY; CDR2 reads SVGAGI. CDR3: CASSLGTGPGNEQYF. The CDR3 nucleotides read TGTGCCAGCAGTCTCGGGACAGGCCCCGGCAACGAGCAGTACTTC.

V and J are TRBV29-1 and TRBJ1-3, with TRBD1 identical over 8 bases. V was pared by 4 bases and J by 4 bases, with 6 bases of the junction left unmatched. This CDR3 region has 14 residues. Germline CDR1 SQVTM, CDR2 ANQGSEA. CDR3 DNA sequence: TGCAGCGTTGGGCAGGGGGCGCAGGGAAACACCATATATTTT. Amino acid sequence: CSVGQGAQGNTIYF.

CDR3 residues: CASSEADSEGHEQYF. The CDR3 DNA is TGTGCCAGCAGCGAAGCGGACAGCGAGGGGCACGAGCAGTACTTC. This chain links TRBV7-3 with TRBJ2-7; possible D gene TRBD1, 6 bases. Germline assignment: CDR1 SGHTA and CDR2 FQGTGA. The CDR3 is made up of 15 amino acids. Deletions cut 5 bases from V and 5 bases from J, with 19 bases between.

The rearrangement joins TRBV30 to TRBJ1-5; 9 nucleotides match TRBD1. The CDR3 covers 15 residues. CDR1 and CDR2 (germline): GTSNPN, SVGIG (reference sequence). V dropped 0 bases and J dropped 7; count of bases not matched to a gene: 7. CDR3: CAWSVGQGRGQPQHF. The CDR3 bases are TGTGCCTGGAGTGTCGGACAGGGGAGAGGGCAGCCCCAGCATTTT.

This rearrangement joins TRBV19 to TRBJ1-2, with unresolved D. CDR3 length equals 13 residues. CDR1 is LNHDA and CDR2 is SQIVND in the germline V gene (reference sequence). With 0 bases removed from V and 5 bases from J, the gap between germline ends came to 7 bases. For the CDR3, the DNA is TGTGCCAGTAGTATAGATCTCGGATATGGCTACACCTTC. Translation: CASSIDLGYGYTF. Supplemented by reference TRBV19 and TRBJ1-2, the full variable domain reads DGGITQSPKYLFRKEGQNVTLSCEQNLNHDAMYWYRQDPGQGLRLIYYSQIVNDFQKGDIAEGYSVSREKKESFPLTVTSAQKNPTAFYLCASSIDLGYGYTFGSGTRLTVV.

The rearrangement uses TRBV7-9 and TRBJ2-3; D is unresolved. V dropped 2 bases and J dropped 0 bases, with 6 bases sitting between them. This CDR3 is 14 amino acids long. The germline gives CDR1 SEHNR, CDR2 FQNEAQ (reference sequence). This CDR3 reads CASSLTASTDTQYF. CDR3 DNA: TGTGCCAGCAGCTTAACGGCCAGCACAGATACGCAGTATTTT.

A single count supports this clone. The chain uses TRBV10-3 and TRBJ2-2; D perhaps matches TRBD2 (5 bases). CDR1 is ENHRY and CDR2 is SYGVKD in the germline V gene. Trimming took 0 bases from V and 8 from J, leaving 10 bases between them. There are 14 residues in the CDR3. The CDR3 DNA reads TGTGCCATCAGTGAGTCCCCACCGGGAGGGGAGCTGTTTTTT. Amino acid sequence: CAISESPPGGELFF.

The J gene is TRBJ2-1, the V gene TRBV11-2; no clear D. The V and J ends lost 5 bases and 0 bases respectively, with 8 bases between them. CDR3 length: 14 amino acids. Germline values: CDR1 SGHAT, CDR2 FQNNGV. CDR3 DNA: TGTGCCAGCAGCGCTCTGAGCTCCTACAATGAGCAGTTCTTC. Translation: CASSALSSYNEQFF.

The chain couples TRBV28 to TRBJ1-2; D gene unclear. Per the germline V gene, CDR1 is MDHEN and CDR2 is SYDVKM. The CDR3 extends over 13 amino acids. The V end was cut by 7 bases, the J end by 6 bases, with 15 bases between. The CDR3 is CASKDGDRDGYTF. The CDR3 bases are TGTGCCAGCAAGGACGGCGATCGGGATGGCTACACCTTC.

V is TRBV6-6 and J is TRBJ2-3; a weak D match, TRBD2 (5 bases). The germline gives CDR1 MNHNY, CDR2 SVGAGI (reference sequence). CDR3 length: 13 residues. V was cut by 6 bases and J by 6 bases, with 13 bases left in between. For the CDR3, the DNA is TGTGCCAGCAGCCATAGCGCGGGCGATACGCAGTATTTT. It yields the protein CASSHSAGDTQYF.

The genes are TRBV7-2 and TRBJ1-1; the D is unclear. Germline loops: CDR1 SGHTA, CDR2 FQGNSA. Between the trimmed V and J ends, which lost 2 bases and 6 bases, there was a span of 7 bases. The CDR3 loop spans 12 amino acids. The CDR3 spells CASSLYNAEAFF. The CDR3 bases are TGTGCCAGCAGCTTATATAATGCTGAAGCTTTCTTT.

V usage is TRBV5-3 and J usage is TRBJ1-2, with D maybe TRBD1 (5 bases). TRBV5-3 is known as an ORF, though its function is uncertain. The CDR3 has 17 residues. Trimming pared 4 bases from V and 3 bases from J, leaving 22 bases between. CDR3 sequence: CARSPRVGMTPYYGYTF. DNA for the CDR3: TGTGCCAGAAGCCCCAGGGTAGGAATGACTCCATACTATGGCTACACCTTC.

The V call is TRBV4-2, the J call TRBJ1-2, with D unresolved. CDR3 length equals 17 residues. Germline lookup yields CDR1 LGHNA and CDR2 YNFKEQ. Trimming took 0 bases from V and 8 from J, leaving 22 bases between them. The CDR3 DNA reads TGTGCCAGCAGCCAAGATAAGGCAGGATCCGGGTACAAGGGCTACACCTTC. Protein: CASSQDKAGSGYKGYTF.

The rearrangement joins TRBV27 to TRBJ2-7; tentatively, D is TRBD1 (5 bases). Looked up from germline, CDR1 is MNHEY and CDR2 is SMNVEV (reference sequence). V was pared by 4 bases and J by 1 base, with 8 bases between. The CDR3 has 13 amino acids. DNA for the CDR3: TGTGCCAGCAGTTCGACAGCTTCCTACGAGCAGTACTTC. Translated: CASSSTASYEQYF.

This chain uses TRBV14 with TRBJ2-7, with no clear D. The CDR3 runs to 13 residues. Germline V gives CDR1 SGHDN, CDR2 FVKESK. Trimming removed 0 bases at V and 6 bases at J, with 9 bases between. As DNA, the CDR3 is TGTGCCAGCAGCCAAGATTGGAGATCCGAGCAGTACTTC. Amino acids: CASSQDWRSEQYF.

The genes are TRBV7-3 and TRBJ1-1, with D maybe TRBD1 (5 bases). V gave up 3 bases and J gave up 0 bases, with 14 bases separating them. The CDR3 length is 16 residues. Germline-derived CDR1 and CDR2 are SGHTA and FQGTGA. CDR3 protein: CASSLGEASMNTEAFF. CDR3 DNA sequence: TGTGCCAGCAGCTTGGGGGAGGCCTCCATGAACACTGAAGCTTTCTTT.

The CDR3 protein is CASSPGTENIQYF. In DNA, the CDR3 is TGCGCCAGCAGCCCTGGGACAGAGAACATTCAGTACTTC. The rearrangement links TRBV5-1 to TRBJ2-4; TRBD1 matches 7 bases. J lost 7 bases, V lost 4 bases, and 5 bases had no gene match. This CDR3 spans 13 amino acids. Germline V gene sequence: CDR1 SGHRS, CDR2 YFSETQ.

The CDR3 region is CASSRSGSSGNTIYF. The CDR3 DNA sequence: TGTGCCAGCTCGCGGTCAGGGAGTTCTGGAAACACCATATATTTT. V usage is TRBV18 and J usage is TRBJ1-3; D might be TRBD1 (5 bases). V shed 6 bases and J shed 1 base, with 13 bases lying between them. The CDR3 sequence is 15 residues long. Germline V gene lookup returns CDR1 KGHSH and CDR2 LQKENI.